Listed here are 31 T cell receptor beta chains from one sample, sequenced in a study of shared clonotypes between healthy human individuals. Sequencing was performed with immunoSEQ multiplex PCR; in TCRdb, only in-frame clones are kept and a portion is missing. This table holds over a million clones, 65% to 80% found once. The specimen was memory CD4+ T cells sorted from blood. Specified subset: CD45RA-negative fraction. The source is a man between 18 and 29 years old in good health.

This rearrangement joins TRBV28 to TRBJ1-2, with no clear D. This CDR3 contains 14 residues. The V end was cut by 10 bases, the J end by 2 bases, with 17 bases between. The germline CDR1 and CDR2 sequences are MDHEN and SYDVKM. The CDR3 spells CATDLRERNYGYTF. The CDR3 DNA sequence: TGTGCCACCGACTTGCGGGAGCGGAACTATGGCTACACCTTC.

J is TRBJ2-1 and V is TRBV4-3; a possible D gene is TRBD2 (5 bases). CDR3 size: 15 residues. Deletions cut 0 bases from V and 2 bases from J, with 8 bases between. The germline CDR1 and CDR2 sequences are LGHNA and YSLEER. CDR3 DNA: TGCGCCAGCAGCCAAGAGGACTGGGCCTACAATGAGCAGTTCTTC. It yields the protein CASSQEDWAYNEQFF.

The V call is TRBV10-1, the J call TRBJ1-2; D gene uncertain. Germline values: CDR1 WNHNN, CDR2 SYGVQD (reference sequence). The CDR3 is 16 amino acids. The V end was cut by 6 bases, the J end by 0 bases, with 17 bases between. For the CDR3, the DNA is TGCGCCAGCAGCCCAACGTACAGTCCCTCTAACTATGGCTACACCTTC. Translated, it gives CASSPTYSPSNYGYTF.

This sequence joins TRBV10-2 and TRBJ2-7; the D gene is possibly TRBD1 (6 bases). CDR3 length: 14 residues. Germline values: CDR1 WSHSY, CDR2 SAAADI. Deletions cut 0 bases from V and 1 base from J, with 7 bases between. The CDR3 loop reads CASSESRGSYEQYF. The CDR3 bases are TGCGCCAGCAGTGAGTCGAGGGGGTCCTACGAGCAGTACTTC.

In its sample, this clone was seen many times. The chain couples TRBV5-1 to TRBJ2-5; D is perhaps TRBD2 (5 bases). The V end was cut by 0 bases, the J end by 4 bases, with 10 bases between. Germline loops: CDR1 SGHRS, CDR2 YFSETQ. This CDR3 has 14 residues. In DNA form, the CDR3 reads TGCGCCAGCAGCTTGGATTTGCGGGCAGAGACCCAGTACTTC. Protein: CASSLDLRAETQYF.

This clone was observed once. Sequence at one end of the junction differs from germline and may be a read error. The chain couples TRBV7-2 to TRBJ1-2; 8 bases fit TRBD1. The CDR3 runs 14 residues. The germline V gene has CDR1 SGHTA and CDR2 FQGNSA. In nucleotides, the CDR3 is TGTGTCAGCAGTCCAGGACAGGGTGGCTATGGCTACACCTTC. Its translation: CVSSPGQGGYGYTF.

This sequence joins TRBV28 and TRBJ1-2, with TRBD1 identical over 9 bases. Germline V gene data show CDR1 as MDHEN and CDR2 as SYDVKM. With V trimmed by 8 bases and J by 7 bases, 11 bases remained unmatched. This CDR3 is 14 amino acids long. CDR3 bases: TGTGCCAGCGCCGATACAGGGGGCCCACGTGGCTACACCTTC. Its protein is CASADTGGPRGYTF.

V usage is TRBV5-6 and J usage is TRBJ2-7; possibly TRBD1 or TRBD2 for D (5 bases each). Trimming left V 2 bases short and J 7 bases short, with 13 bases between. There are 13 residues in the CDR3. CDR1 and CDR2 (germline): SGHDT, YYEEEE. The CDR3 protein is CASSLREGTEQYF. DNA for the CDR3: TGTGCCAGCAGCTTACGCGAGGGGACGGAGCAGTACTTC.

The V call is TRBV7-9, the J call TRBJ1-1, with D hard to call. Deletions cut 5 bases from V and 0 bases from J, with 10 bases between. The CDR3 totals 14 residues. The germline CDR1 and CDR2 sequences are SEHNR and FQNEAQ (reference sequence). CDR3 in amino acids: CASSHSVMNTEAFF. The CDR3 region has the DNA TGTGCCAGCAGCCATAGCGTAATGAACACTGAAGCTTTCTTT.

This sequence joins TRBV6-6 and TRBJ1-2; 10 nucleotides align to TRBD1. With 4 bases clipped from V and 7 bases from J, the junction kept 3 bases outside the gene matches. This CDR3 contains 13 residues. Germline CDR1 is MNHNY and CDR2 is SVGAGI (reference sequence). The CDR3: CASSSDRGLGYTF. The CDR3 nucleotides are TGTGCCAGCAGTTCCGACAGGGGGCTTGGCTACACCTTC.

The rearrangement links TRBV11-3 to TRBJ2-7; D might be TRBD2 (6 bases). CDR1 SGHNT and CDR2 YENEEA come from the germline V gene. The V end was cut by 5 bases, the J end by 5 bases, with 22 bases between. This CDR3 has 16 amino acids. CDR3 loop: CASSLGLSSPGDEQYF. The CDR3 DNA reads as TGTGCCAGCAGCCTGGGACTTTCCTCCCCGGGGGACGAGCAGTACTTC.

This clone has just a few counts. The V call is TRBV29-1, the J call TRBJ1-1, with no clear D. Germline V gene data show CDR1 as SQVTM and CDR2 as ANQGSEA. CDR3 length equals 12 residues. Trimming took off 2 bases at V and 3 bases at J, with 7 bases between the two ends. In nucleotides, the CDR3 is TGCAGCGTTGAATGGTCCCACACTGAAGCTTTCTTT. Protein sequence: CSVEWSHTEAFF.

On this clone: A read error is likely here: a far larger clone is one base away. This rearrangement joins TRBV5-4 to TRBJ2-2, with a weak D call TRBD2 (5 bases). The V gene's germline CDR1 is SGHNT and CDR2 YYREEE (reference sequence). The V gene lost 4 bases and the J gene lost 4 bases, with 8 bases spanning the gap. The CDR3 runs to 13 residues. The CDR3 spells CASSQDFTGELFF. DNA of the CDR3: TGTGCCAGCAGCCAGGACTTCACCGGGGAGCTGTTTTTT.

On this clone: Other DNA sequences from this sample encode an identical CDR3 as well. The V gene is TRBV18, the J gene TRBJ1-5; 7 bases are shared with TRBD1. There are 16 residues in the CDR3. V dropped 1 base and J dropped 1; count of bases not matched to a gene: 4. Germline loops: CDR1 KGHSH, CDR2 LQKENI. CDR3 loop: CASSPQGAGSNQPQHF. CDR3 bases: TGTGCCAGCTCACCACAGGGGGCTGGGAGCAATCAGCCCCAGCATTTT.

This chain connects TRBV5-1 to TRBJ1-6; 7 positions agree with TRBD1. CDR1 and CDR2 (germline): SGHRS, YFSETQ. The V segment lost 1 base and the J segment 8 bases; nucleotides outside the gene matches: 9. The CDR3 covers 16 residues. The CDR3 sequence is CASSLTGDYRDSPLHF. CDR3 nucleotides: TGCGCCAGCAGCTTGACAGGGGACTACCGAGATTCACCCCTCCACTTT.

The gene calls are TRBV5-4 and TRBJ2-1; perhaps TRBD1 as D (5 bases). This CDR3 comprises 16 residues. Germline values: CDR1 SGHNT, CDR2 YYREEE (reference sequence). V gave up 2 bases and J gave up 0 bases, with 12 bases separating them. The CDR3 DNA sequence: TGTGCCAGCAGCTTAGCGCAGGGCAGCTCCTACAATGAGCAGTTCTTC. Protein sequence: CASSLAQGSSYNEQFF. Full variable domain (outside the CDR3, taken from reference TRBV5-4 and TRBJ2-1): ETGVTQSPTHLIKTRGQQVTLRCSSQSGHNTVSWYQQALGQGPQFIFQYYREEENGRGNFPPRFSGLQFPNYSSELNVNALELDDSALYLCASSLAQGSSYNEQFFGPGTRLTVL.

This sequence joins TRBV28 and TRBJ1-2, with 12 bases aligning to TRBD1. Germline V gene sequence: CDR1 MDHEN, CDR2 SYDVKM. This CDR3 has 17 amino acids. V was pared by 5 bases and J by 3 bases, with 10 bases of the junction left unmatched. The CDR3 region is CASSTLPGTGGDYGYTF. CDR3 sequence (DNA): TGTGCCAGCAGTACCCTCCCCGGGACAGGGGGCGACTATGGCTACACCTTC.

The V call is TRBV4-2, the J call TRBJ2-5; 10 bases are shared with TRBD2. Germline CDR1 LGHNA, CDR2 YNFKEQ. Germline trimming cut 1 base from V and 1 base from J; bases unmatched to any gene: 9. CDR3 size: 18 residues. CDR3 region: CASSQGVGSGGIQETQYF. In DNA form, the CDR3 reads TGTGCCAGCAGCCAAGGAGTGGGTAGCGGGGGGATCCAAGAGACCCAGTACTTC.

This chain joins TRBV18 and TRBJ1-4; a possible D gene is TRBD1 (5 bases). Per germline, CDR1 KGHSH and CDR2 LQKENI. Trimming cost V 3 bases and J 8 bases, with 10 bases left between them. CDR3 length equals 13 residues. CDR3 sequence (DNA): TGTGCCAGCTCACCGGGGCCTGGCGAAAAACTGTTTTTT. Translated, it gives CASSPGPGEKLFF.

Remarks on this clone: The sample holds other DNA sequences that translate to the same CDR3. The CDR3 loop is CASSVQGANYGYTF. The CDR3 coding sequence is TGTGCCAGTAGTGTACAGGGCGCTAACTATGGCTACACCTTC. The chain uses TRBV19 and TRBJ1-2; possible D gene TRBD1, 6 bases. CDR1 and CDR2 from the germline V gene are LNHDA and SQIVND (reference sequence). The CDR3 contains 14 residues. V was clipped by 5 bases and J by 0 bases, with 10 bases between them.

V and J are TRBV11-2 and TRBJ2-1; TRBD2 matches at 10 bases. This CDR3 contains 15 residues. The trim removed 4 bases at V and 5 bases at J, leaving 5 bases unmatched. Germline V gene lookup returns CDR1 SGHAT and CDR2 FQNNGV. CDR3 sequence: CASSSGTSADNEQFF. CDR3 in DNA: TGTGCCAGCAGCTCGGGGACTAGCGCCGACAATGAGCAGTTCTTC.

CDR3 DNA sequence: TGTGCCAGCAGCTTGAGACTAGCGGGAGCGGGTGAGCAGTTCTTC. Translation: CASSLRLAGAGEQFF. The V call is TRBV5-4, the J call TRBJ2-1; 12 positions match TRBD2. Per the germline V gene, CDR1 is SGHNT and CDR2 is YYREEE (reference sequence). V gave up 1 base and J gave up 9 bases; unmatched junction bases: 5. The CDR3 consists of 15 residues.

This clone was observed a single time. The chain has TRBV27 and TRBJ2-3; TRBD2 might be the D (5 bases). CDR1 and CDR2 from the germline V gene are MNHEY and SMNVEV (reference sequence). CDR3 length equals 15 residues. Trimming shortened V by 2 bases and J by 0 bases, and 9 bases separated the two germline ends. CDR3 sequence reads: CASSLGLASTDTQYF. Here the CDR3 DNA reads TGTGCCAGCAGTTTAGGACTTGCTAGCACAGATACGCAGTATTTT.

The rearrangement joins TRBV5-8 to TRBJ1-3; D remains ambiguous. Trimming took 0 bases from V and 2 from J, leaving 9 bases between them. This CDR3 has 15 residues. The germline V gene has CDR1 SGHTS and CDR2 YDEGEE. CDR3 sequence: CASSLGVSTGNTIYF. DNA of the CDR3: TGTGCCAGCAGCTTGGGAGTCAGCACTGGAAACACCATATATTTT.

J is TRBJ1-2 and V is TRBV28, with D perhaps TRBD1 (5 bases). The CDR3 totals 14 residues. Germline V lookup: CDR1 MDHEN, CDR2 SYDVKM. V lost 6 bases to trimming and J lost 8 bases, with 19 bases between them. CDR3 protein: CASSLGVGTGGYTF. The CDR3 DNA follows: TGTGCCAGCAGCCTAGGGGTCGGTACGGGGGGCTACACCTTC.

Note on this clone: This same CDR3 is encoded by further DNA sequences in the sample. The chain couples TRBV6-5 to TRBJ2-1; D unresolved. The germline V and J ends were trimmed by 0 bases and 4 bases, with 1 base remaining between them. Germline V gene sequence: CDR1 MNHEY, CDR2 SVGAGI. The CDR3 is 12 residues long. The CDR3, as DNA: TGTGCCAGCAGTTACTCGTACAATGAGCAGTTCTTC. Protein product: CASSYSYNEQFF.

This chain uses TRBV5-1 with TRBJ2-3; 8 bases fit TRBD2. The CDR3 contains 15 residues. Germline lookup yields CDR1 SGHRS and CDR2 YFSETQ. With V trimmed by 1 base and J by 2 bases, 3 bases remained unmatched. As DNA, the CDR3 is TGCGCCAGCAGCTTGCCAGCGGGAGCCACAGATACGCAGTATTTT. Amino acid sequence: CASSLPAGATDTQYF.

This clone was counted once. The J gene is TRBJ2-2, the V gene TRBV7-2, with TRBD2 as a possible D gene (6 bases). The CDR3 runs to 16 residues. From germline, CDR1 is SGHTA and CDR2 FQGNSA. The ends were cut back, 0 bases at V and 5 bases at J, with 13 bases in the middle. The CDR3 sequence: CASSLAPLARTGELFF. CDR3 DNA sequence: TGTGCCAGCAGCTTAGCCCCACTAGCTCGGACCGGGGAGCTGTTTTTT.

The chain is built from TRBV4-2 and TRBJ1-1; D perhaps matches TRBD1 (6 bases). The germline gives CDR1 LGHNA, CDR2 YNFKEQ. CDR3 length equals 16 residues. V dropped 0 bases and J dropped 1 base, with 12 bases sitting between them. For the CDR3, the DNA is TGTGCCAGCAGCCAAGATCAGGGGAAGGGGAACACTGAAGCTTTCTTT. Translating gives CASSQDQGKGNTEAFF.

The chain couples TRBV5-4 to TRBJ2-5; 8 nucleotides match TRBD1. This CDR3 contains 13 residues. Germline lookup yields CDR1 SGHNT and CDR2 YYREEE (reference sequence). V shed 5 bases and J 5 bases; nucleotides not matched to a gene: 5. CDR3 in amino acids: CASSSDRAETQYF. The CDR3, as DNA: TGTGCCAGCAGTTCGGACAGGGCGGAGACCCAGTACTTC.

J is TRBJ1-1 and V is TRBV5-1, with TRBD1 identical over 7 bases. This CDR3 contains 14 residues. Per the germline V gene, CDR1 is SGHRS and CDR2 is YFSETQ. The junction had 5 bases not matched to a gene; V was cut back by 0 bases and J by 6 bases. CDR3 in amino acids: CASSLEQGKAEAFF. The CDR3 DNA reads TGCGCCAGCAGCTTGGAACAGGGGAAGGCTGAAGCTTTCTTT.